A single sample gave rise to the 16 T cell receptor beta chains below, sequenced in a study of a mutant IDH1 vaccine in newly diagnosed glioma (dated by TCRdb to the early 2020s). Library method: the immunoSEQ multiplex PCR assay. Here the immuneACCESS table is served through TCRdb, limited to in-frame sequences with V and J called. Missing clones are a known gap in these copies; in checked studies unresolved V genes cover under half, and the rest lacks a known reason. Within this sample are about 60,000 clones, with about 89% of them counted one time only. The ten largest account for around 1.3% of the sample. These TCRs are of unknown antigen specificity. The sample's time point, from its label and the paper: week 23, last vaccination. Each vaccine dose, consisting of 300 ug of a 20-mer mutant IDH1 peptide in Montanide, was administered subcutaneously with topical imiquimod. The sequenced sample was PBMCs, obtained from a glioma patient whose treatment included an IDH1 peptide vaccine. Source of these receptors: a man between 35 and 55 years old with glioma.

This clone was picked up a small number of times. The chain's CDR3 is CASSLVGLAGNNEQYF. The CDR3 nucleotides read TGTGCCAGCAGCTTAGTTGGGCTAGCGGGAAACAACGAGCAGTACTTC. The J gene is TRBJ2-7, the V gene TRBV7-2; TRBD2 matches 9 bases. The V gene's germline CDR1 is SGHTA and CDR2 FQGNSA. The CDR3 runs 16 residues. Trimming cost V 1 base and J 5 bases; bases outside gene matches: 9.

The V call is TRBV18, the J call TRBJ2-2; D is unclear. The germline CDR1 and CDR2 sequences are KGHSH and LQKENI. The CDR3 sequence is 13 residues long. With 3 bases removed from V and 3 bases from J, the gap between germline ends came to 5 bases. The CDR3 DNA reads TGTGCCAGCTCACCCACCTACACCGGGGAGCTGTTTTTT. Residues: CASSPTYTGELFF.

The gene calls are TRBV6-6 and TRBJ2-7; D remains unclear. The CDR3 runs 12 residues. V was trimmed by 10 bases and J by 0 bases, leaving 10 bases between them. Germline CDR1 MNHNY, CDR2 SVGAGI (reference sequence). The CDR3 here is CATRQSSYEQYF. CDR3 nucleotide sequence: TGTGCCACACGGCAGAGCTCCTACGAGCAGTACTTC.

This clone appeared a single time. The V call is TRBV5-6, the J call TRBJ2-5; a weak D match, TRBD2 (7 bases). Trimming removed 4 bases from V and 5 bases from J, with 21 bases in between. The CDR3 has 16 amino acids. CDR1 is SGHDT, CDR2 YYEEEE, per germline. CDR3 sequence: CASSLWGAGVRETQYF. The CDR3 coding sequence is TGTGCCAGCAGCCTGTGGGGGGCGGGAGTCCGGGAGACCCAGTACTTC.

J is TRBJ1-4 and V is TRBV6-4, with 9 bases identical to TRBD1. J was trimmed by 6 bases and V by 7 bases; bases with no gene match: 24. Germline V CDR1 and CDR2: MRHNA, SNTAGT. This CDR3 is 20 amino acids long. CDR3 nucleotides: TGTGCCAGCACCACTTTCAAGGACAGGGGAGTATCGATCCCCCATGAAAAACTGTTTTTT. This codes for CASTTFKDRGVSIPHEKLFF.

The chain joins TRBV27 to TRBJ1-1; no clear D. Germline lookup yields CDR1 MNHEY and CDR2 SMNVEV (reference sequence). Between the trimmed V and J ends, which lost 3 bases and 1 base, there was a span of 6 bases. The CDR3 loop spans 13 amino acids. CDR3 loop: CASSLRGNTEAFF. In DNA, the CDR3 is TGTGCCAGCAGTTTGCGGGGGAACACTGAAGCTTTCTTT.

The rearrangement joins TRBV5-6 to TRBJ2-6; D may be TRBD1 (6 bases). The V and J ends lost 5 bases and 2 bases respectively, with 14 bases between them. The CDR3 length is 16 residues. CDR1 and CDR2 from the germline V gene are SGHDT and YYEEEE. The CDR3 coding sequence is TGTGCCAGCAGACCCCCCGACAGGCCTGGGGCCAACGTCCTGACTTTC. This encodes CASRPPDRPGANVLTF.

The V and J genes are TRBV2 and TRBJ2-5, with D possibly matching TRBD2 (5 bases). This CDR3 is built from 12 residues. V dropped 6 bases and J dropped 5 bases, with 10 bases sitting between them. The germline V gene encodes CDR1 SNHLY and CDR2 FYNNEI. This CDR3 reads CASSGILETQYF. In DNA, the CDR3 is TGTGCCAGCAGCGGGATTTTGGAGACCCAGTACTTC. Variable domain in full (rest from reference TRBV2 and TRBJ2-5): EPEVTQTPSHQVTQMGQEVILRCVPISNHLYFYWYRQILGQKVEFLVSFYNNEISEKSEIFDDQFSVERPDGSNFTLKIRSTKLEDSAMYFCASSGILETQYFGPGTRLLVL.

CDR3 DNA: TGTGCCAGCGTCGACCGAGCTAGCGGGAGTAATGAGCAGTTCTTC. Its translation: CASVDRASGSNEQFF. The chain carries TRBV28 and TRBJ2-1, with TRBD2 matching over 10 bases. V trimming: 8 bases; J trimming: 7 bases; junction bases outside the gene matches: 11. The germline V gene encodes CDR1 MDHEN and CDR2 SYDVKM. The CDR3 spans 15 residues.

This chain joins TRBV10-3 and TRBJ2-1, with D perhaps matching TRBD2 (5 bases). Germline lookup yields CDR1 ENHRY and CDR2 SYGVKD. V was clipped by 0 bases and J by 8 bases, with 17 bases between them. The CDR3 has 16 amino acids. This CDR3 is CAISESIPLALDEQFF. The DNA for the CDR3 is TGTGCCATCAGTGAGTCGATCCCCCTAGCTCTCGATGAGCAGTTCTTC.

This chain uses TRBV5-6 with TRBJ2-7; D uncertain. The CDR3 loop spans 14 amino acids. Germline-derived CDR1 and CDR2 are SGHDT and YYEEEE. The ends were cut back, 1 base at V and 4 bases at J, with 12 bases in the middle. CDR3 sequence: CASSLYQDRYEQYF. The CDR3, as DNA: TGTGCCAGCAGCTTGTACCAGGACCGGTACGAGCAGTACTTC. Variable domain in full (rest from reference TRBV5-6 and TRBJ2-7): DAGVTQSPTHLIKTRGQQVTLRCSPKSGHDTVSWYQQALGQGPQFIFQYYEEEERQRGNFPDRFSGHQFPNYSSELNVNALLLGDSALYLCASSLYQDRYEQYFGPGTRLTVT.

In its sample, this clone was seen a few times. The chain uses TRBV7-2 and TRBJ2-5; D perhaps matches TRBD1 (6 bases). CDR3 size: 14 residues. Germline V gene lookup returns CDR1 SGHTA and CDR2 FQGNSA. The V end was cut by 5 bases, the J end by 3 bases, with 13 bases between. CDR3 bases: TGTGCCAGCAGCAAGACAGGAATGGAAGAGACCCAGTACTTC. Amino acid sequence: CASSKTGMEETQYF.

Worth noting for this clone: Other DNA sequences in the same sample also yield this CDR3. The chain carries TRBV19 and TRBJ2-1, with a possible D match to TRBD2 (6 bases). Trimming took off 4 bases at V and 3 bases at J, with 7 bases between the two ends. CDR3 length: 13 amino acids. The V gene's germline CDR1 is LNHDA and CDR2 SQIVND (reference sequence). In DNA form, the CDR3 reads TGTGCCAGTAGTACCGGGGGCTACAATGAGCAGTTCTTC. It codes for CASSTGGYNEQFF.

The chain carries TRBV11-2 and TRBJ2-1; perhaps D is TRBD1 or TRBD2 (5 bases each). The CDR3 runs 12 residues. V lost 0 bases and J lost 10, with 7 bases in between. Germline CDR1 is SGHAT and CDR2 is FQNNGV. The CDR3 region is CASSLDEGEQFF. Written as DNA, the CDR3 is TGTGCCAGCAGCTTAGACGAGGGGGAGCAGTTCTTC. The full variable domain, its missing parts supplied by reference TRBV11-2 and TRBJ2-1, is EAGVAQSPRYKIIEKRQSVAFWCNPISGHATLYWYQQILGQGPKLLIQFQNNGVVDDSQLPKDRFSAERLKGVDSTLKIQPAKLEDSAVYLCASSLDEGEQFFGPGTRLTVL.

On this clone: Other DNA sequences from this sample encode an identical CDR3 as well. This rearrangement joins TRBV27 to TRBJ1-1; D ambiguous. The CDR3 is made up of 14 amino acids. V was trimmed by 2 bases and J by 1 base, leaving 8 bases between them. CDR1 and CDR2 from the germline V gene are MNHEY and SMNVEV (reference sequence). CDR3: CASSLGQENTEAFF. Here the CDR3 DNA reads TGTGCCAGCAGTTTAGGGCAGGAGAACACTGAAGCTTTCTTT.

This clone is classed as medium-sized. The chain carries TRBV15 and TRBJ1-1; 10 nucleotides match TRBD1. The CDR3 contains 15 residues. Germline CDR1 is LNHNV and CDR2 is YYDKDF (reference sequence). Trimming cost V 1 base and J 4 bases; bases outside gene matches: 3. In nucleotides, the CDR3 is TGTGCCACCAGCAGAGCTAGGACAGGGGGCACTGAAGCTTTCTTT. The encoded protein is CATSRARTGGTEAFF.